What follows describes a single T cell receptor (beta chain). Its antigen is currently unknown. The repertoire was sequenced with immunoSEQ multiplex PCR; TCRdb's copy has only in-frame clones and lacks some. The table has roughly 570,000 clones, roughly 98% seen once. The data stem from a study of shared clonotypes between healthy human individuals. Study summary: Donors, aged 18 to 49, were a couple of women and three men.

V lost 6 bases, J lost 6 bases, and 12 bases lay in between. Germline values: CDR1 MNHEY, CDR2 SVGAGI. This CDR3 comprises 13 residues. Positive CCR7 selection of CD45RO-negative cells yielded the naive CD8 cells, and terminally differentiated effector memory CD45RA+ cells were excluded. Every contributor of samples was a Caucasian grown-up residing in Nashville, Tennessee. Regarding the study as a whole: What limited the represented genetic and exposure-history diversity was the small number of donors.

The sample consisted of naive CD8+ T cells sorted from blood. The chain joins TRBV6-5 to TRBJ1-5; D remains ambiguous. This clonotype was sampled from a man aged 25-45 years in good health. CDR3 protein: CASSRSPPQPQHF. The CDR3 DNA reads as TGTGCCAGCAGCCGATCTCCTCCTCAGCCCCAGCATTTT.